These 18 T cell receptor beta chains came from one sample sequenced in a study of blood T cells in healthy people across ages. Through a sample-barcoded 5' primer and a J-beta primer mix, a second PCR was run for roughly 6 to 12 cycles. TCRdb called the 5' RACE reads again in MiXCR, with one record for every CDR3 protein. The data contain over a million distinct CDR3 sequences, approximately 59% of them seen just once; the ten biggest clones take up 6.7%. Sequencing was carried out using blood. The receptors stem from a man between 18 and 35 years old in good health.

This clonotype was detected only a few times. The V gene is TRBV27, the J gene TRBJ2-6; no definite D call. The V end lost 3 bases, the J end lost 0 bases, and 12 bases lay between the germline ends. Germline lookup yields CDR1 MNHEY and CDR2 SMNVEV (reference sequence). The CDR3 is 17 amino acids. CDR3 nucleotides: TGTGCCAGCAGTTTCGAGGCAGTCCCCTCTGGGGCCAACGTCCTGACTTTC. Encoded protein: CASSFEAVPSGANVLTF.

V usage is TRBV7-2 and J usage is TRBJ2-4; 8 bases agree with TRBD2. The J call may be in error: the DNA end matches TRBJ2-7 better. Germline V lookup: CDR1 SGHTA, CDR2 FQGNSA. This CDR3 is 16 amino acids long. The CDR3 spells CASSRAAGGNHYEQYF. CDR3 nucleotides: TGTGCCAGCAGCCGCGCGGCGGGGGGCAATCACTACGAGCAGTACTTC.

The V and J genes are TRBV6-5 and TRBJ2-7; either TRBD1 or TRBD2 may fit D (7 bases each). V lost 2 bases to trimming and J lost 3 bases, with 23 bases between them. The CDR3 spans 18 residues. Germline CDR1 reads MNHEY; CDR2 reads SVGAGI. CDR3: CASSYQSPYRGGVYEQYF. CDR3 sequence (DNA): TGTGCCAGCAGTTACCAGTCCCCCTACAGGGGAGGGGTCTACGAGCAGTACTTC.

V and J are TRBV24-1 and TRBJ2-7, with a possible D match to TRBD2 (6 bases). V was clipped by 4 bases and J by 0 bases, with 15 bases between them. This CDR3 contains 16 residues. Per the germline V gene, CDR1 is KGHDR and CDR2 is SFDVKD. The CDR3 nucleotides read TGTGCCACCAGTGAAGATAGCGGATACTTCTCCTACGAGCAGTACTTC. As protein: CATSEDSGYFSYEQYF.

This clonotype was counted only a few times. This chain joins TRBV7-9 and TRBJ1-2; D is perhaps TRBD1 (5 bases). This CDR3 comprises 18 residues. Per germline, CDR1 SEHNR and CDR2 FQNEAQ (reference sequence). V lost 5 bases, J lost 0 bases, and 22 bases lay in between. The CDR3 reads CASSRRRDGQTANYGYTF. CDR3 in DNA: TGTGCCAGCAGCCGAAGACGGGACGGCCAGACAGCTAACTATGGCTACACCTTC.

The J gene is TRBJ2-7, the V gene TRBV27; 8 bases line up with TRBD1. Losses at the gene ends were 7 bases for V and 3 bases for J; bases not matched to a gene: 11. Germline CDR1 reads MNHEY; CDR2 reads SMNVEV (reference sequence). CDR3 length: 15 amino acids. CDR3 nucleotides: TGTGCCAGCAAAAAGGGGGCAGGGGGCTACTACGAGCAGTACTTC. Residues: CASKKGAGGYYEQYF.

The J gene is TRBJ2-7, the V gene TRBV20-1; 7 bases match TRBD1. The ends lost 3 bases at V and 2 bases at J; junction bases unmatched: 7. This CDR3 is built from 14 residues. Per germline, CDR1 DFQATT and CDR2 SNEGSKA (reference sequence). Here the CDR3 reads CSARSTGSPYEQYF. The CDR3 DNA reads TGCAGTGCTAGGTCGACAGGGAGCCCCTACGAGCAGTACTTC.

The CDR3 sequence is CASSQDLGGRETQYF. CDR3 sequence (DNA): TGTGCCAGCAGCCAAGATCTAGGGGGCAGGGAGACCCAGTACTTC. The genes are TRBV3-1 and TRBJ2-5, with 7 bases identical to TRBD1. Germline loops: CDR1 LGHDT, CDR2 YNNKEL (reference sequence). Trimming at V came to 0 bases and at J to 5 bases, leaving 6 bases not matched to a gene. The CDR3 has 15 residues.

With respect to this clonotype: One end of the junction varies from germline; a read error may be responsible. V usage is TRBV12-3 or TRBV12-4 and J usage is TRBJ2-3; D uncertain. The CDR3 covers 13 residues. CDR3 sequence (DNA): TGTGCCAGCAACTCCCGAAGCACAGATGCGCAGTATTTT. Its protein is CASNSRSTDAQYF.

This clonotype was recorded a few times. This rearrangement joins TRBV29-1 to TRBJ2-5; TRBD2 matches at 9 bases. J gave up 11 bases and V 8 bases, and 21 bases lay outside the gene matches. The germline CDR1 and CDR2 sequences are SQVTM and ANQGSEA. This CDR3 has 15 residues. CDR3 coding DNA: TGCAGCTTCGCGGGTAGCGGGAGACCTTACAATGAGCAGTACTTC. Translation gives CSFAGSGRPYNEQYF.

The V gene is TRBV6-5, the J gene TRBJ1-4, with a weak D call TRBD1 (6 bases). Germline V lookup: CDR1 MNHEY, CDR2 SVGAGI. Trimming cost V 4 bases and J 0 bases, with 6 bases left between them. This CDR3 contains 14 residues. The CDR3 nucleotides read TGTGCCAGCAGTTGGACAGCAACTAATGAAAAACTGTTTTTT. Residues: CASSWTATNEKLFF.

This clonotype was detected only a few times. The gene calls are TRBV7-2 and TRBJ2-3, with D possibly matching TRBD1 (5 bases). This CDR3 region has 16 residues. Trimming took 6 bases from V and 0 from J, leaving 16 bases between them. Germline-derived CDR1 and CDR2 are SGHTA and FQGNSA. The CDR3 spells CASSRTRRTSTDTQYF. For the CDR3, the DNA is TGTGCCAGCAGTCGGACACGAAGAACTAGCACAGATACGCAGTATTTT.

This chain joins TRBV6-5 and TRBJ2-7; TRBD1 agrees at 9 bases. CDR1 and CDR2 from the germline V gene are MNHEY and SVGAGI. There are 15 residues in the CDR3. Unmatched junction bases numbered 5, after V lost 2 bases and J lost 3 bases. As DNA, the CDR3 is TGTGCCAGCAGTTACGCTGGGACAGGGCTCTACGAGCAGTACTTC. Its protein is CASSYAGTGLYEQYF.

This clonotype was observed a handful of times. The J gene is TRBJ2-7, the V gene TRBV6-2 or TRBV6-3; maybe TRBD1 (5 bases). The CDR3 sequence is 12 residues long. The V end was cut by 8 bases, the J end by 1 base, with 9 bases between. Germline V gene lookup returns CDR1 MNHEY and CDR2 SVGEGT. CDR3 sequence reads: CASVAGSYEQYF. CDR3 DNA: TGTGCCAGCGTCGCAGGGTCCTACGAGCAGTACTTC.

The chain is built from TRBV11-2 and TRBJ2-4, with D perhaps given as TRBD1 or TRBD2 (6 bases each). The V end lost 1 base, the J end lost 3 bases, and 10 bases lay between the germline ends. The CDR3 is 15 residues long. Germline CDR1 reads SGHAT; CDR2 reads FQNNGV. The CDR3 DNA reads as TGTGCCAGCAGCTTAGGGGGGCGGGGCAAAAACATTCAGTACTTC. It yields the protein CASSLGGRGKNIQYF.

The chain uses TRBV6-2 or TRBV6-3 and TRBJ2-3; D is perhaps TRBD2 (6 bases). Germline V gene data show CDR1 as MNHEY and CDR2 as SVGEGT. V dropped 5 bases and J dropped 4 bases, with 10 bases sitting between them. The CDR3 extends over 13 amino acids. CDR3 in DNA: TGTGCCAGCAGTGACGGGACTCCAGATACGCAGTATTTT. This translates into CASSDGTPDTQYF.

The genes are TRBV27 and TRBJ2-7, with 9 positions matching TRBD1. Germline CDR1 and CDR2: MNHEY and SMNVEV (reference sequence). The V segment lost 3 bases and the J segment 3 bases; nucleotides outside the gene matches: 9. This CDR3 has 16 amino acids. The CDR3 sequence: CASSLGHGQGLYEQYF. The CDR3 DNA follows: TGTGCCAGCAGTTTGGGTCACGGACAGGGGCTCTACGAGCAGTACTTC.

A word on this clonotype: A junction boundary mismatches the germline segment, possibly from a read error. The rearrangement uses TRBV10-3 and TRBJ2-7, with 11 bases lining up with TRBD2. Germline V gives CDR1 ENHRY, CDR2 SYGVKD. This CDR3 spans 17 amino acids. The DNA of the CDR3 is TGTGCCATCAGCGCCGGGACTAGCGGCAATACCTCCGACGAGCAGTACTTC. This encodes CAISAGTSGNTSDEQYF.